This record concerns one T cell receptor (beta chain) sequence. The target antigen is unknown. The data belong to a study of shared clonotypes between healthy human individuals. Overall study findings and caveats: Genetic and exposure-history diversity was limited by the small donor number. Larger estimated richness was generally recorded for naive subsets relative to memory subsets.

With V trimmed by 8 bases and J by 4 bases, 14 bases remained unmatched. The CDR3 loop spans 15 amino acids. Germline V CDR1 and CDR2: MNHNS, SASEGT. Deep was the level at which the assay was run. Here immunoSEQ multiplex PCR was the method, and the copy in TCRdb shows in-frame clones only, minus some. The table includes about 2.3 million clones, around 93% detected once. Healthy adults negative for HIV, lacking recent acute infections or vaccinations, served as donors. The chain uses TRBV6-1 and TRBJ2-7; 7 positions agree with TRBD2. This receptor was taken from a man aged 18 to 29 in good health. Some clones in this sample may be carry-over from other donors' samples. Specimen: naive CD4+ T cells from PBMCs. Indicated subset: CD45RA+ positively selected. CDR3 coding DNA: TGTGCCAGCCAGTTCAGGCGGCCAGCGGGGTACGAGCAGTACTTC. The encoded protein is CASQFRRPAGYEQYF.